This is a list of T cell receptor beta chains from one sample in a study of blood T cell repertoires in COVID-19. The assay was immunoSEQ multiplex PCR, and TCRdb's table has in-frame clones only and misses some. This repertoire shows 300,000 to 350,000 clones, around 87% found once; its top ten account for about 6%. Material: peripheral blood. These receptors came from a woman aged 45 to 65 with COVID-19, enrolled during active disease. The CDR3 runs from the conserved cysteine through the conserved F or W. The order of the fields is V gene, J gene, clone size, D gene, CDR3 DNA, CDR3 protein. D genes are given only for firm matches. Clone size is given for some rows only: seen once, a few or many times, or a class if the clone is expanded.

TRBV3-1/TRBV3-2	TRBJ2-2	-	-	TGTGCCAGCAGCCAAGGGACTACGAACACCGGGGAGCTGTTTTTT	CASSQGTTNTGELFF
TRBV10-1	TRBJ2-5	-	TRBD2	TGCGCCAGACCGAGGGTTCGGCGGGAGCGGGGGCAAGAGACCCAGTACTTC	CARPRVRRERGQETQYF
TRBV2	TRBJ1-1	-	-	TGTGCCAGCACCAGAATCGGGGGATTAGGACCTTTCTTT	CASTRIGGLGPFF
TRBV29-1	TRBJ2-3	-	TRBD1	TGCAGCGTTGCCGGGACAGGGTTCGATACGCAGTATTTT	CSVAGTGFDTQYF
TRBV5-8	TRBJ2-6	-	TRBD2	TGTGCCAGCAGCCCCTCTGGTCGAAGCGGGAGATCTGGGGCCAACGTCCTGACTTTC	CASSPSGRSGRSGANVLTF
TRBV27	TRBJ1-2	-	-	TGTGCCAGCACAAGGGACAAGCGTAGGGGTGGCTACACCTTC	CASTRDKRRGGYTF
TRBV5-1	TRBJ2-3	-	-	TGCGCCAGCAGTCAATCAGATACGCAGTATTTT	CASSQSDTQYF
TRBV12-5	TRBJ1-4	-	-	TGTGCTAGTGGTTTGACAGGAACTAATGAAAAACTGTTTTTT	CASGLTGTNEKLFF
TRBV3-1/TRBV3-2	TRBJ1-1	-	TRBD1	TGTGCCAGCAGCCAGGGGACAGGGGGGGGCACTGAAGCTTTCTTT	CASSQGTGGGTEAFF
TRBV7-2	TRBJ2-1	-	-	TGTGCCAGCAGCCGTGGGGGGGCAACCTACAATGAGCAGTTCTTC	CASSRGGATYNEQFF
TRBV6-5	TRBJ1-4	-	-	TGTGCCAGCAGACCCGGCGGGACTAATGAAAAACTGTTTTTT	CASRPGGTNEKLFF
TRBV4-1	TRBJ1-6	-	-	TGCGCCAGCAGCCACCCGGGCGGGACTTTTGATTCACCCCTCCACTTT	CASSHPGGTFDSPLHF
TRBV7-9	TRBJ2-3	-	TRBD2	TGTGCCAGCAGCCCCCCGACTAGCTCTCCAGGATATACGCAGTATTTT	CASSPPTSSPGYTQYF
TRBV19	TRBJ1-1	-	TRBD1	TGTGCCAGTACCTCGGACAGGGGGCGCTGGCTGAACACTGAAGCTTTCTTT	CASTSDRGRWLNTEAFF
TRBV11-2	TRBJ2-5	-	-	TGTGCCAGCAGCCCCCCGACCCTACAGGGTTCGGGGACCCAGTACTTC	CASSPPTLQGSGTQYF
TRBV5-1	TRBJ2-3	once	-	TGCGCCAGCAGCTTGTATAGCCCCACAGATACGCAGTATTTT	CASSLYSPTDTQYF
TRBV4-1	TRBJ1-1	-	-	TGCGCCAGCAGCCAAGAACAAGGCTTGGAGGCTGAAGCTTTCTTT	CASSQEQGLEAEAFF
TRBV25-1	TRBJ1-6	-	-	TGTGCCGCTACGGAGCAGGGTTCACCCCTCCACTTT	CAATEQGSPLHF
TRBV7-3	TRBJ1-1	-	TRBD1	TGTGCCAGCAGCTTAGGCCCCGGACAGGGGGCAGGCTCTGAAGCTTTCTTT	CASSLGPGQGAGSEAFF
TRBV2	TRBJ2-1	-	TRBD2	TGTGCCAGCAGTGGATTAGCGGGAGGGCCCTACAATGAGCAGTTCTTC	CASSGLAGGPYNEQFF
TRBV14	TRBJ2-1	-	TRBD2	TGTGCCAGCAGCCAAGATGACGGACTAGAGGGGAGGTGGTTCTTC	CASSQDDGLEGRWFF
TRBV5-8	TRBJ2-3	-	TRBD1	TGTGCCAGCAGGAGGGGACAGGGACTCGTTAGCACAGATACGCAGTATTTT	CASRRGQGLVSTDTQYF
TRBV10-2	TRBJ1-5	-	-	TGCGCCAGCAGGGGGCCGGATCAGCCCCAGCATTTT	CASRGPDQPQHF
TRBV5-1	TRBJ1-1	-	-	TGCGCCAGCAGCTTGCTTCCAGGGGATCGTTCGGAAGCTTTCTTT	CASSLLPGDRSEAFF
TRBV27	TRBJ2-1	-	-	TGTGCCAGCAGTTCCAGGTCTCATGAGCAGTTCTTC	CASSSRSHEQFF
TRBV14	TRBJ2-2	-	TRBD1	TGTGCCAGCGGCAGGGGGTGGACCGGGGAGCTGTTTTTT	CASGRGWTGELFF
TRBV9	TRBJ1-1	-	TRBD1	TGTGCCAGCAGCACCAGACAGGGAAACACTGAAGCTTTCTTT	CASSTRQGNTEAFF
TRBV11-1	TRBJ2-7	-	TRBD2	TGTGCCAGCAGCATGGGACTAGGGTATCTCTACGAGCAGTACTTC	CASSMGLGYLYEQYF
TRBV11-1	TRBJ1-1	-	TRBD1	TGTGCCAGCAGCGTAGCCGGGACAGGGGGCACTGAAGCTTTCTTT	CASSVAGTGGTEAFF
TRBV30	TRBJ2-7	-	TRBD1	TGTGCCTCCCAGGGGGTTGACCCCTACGAGCAGTACTTC	CASQGVDPYEQYF
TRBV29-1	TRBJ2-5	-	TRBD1	TGCAGCGTTCAAAAGTCTCCGGGACAGGGGGTAGAGACCCAGTACTTC	CSVQKSPGQGVETQYF
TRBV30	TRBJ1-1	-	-	TGTGCCTGGAGTGTAGGGGCAGGCAGCACTGAAGCTTTCTTT	CAWSVGAGSTEAFF
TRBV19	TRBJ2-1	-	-	TGTGCCAGTAGTATTGGACTTCGGGAGCAGTTCTTC	CASSIGLREQFF
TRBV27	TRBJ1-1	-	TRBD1	TGTGCCAGCAGGGGCAGGGGGCTCACTGAAGCTTTCTTT	CASRGRGLTEAFF
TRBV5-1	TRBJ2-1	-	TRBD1	TGCGCCAGCAGCTTGGTCTTTCAGGGGGCGGACAATGAGCAGTTCTTC	CASSLVFQGADNEQFF
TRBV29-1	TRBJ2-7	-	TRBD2	TGCAGCGCCAAGCCCACTAGCGGGAGAGGCGAGGAGCAGTACTTC	CSAKPTSGRGEEQYF
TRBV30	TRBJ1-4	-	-	TGTGCCTGGAGTTTTAATTATTACGACTTAGGTTGGAGGACTAATGAAAAACTGTTTTTT	CAWSFNYYDLGWRTNEKLFF
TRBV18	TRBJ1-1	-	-	TGTGCCAGCTCACCACAATCCCAGGGAGGGTTGGCAACTGAAGCTTTCTTT	CASSPQSQGGLATEAFF
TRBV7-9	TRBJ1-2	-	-	TGTGCCAGCAGCTTAGCGGCGAGCAGGATCTATGGCTACACCTTC	CASSLAASRIYGYTF
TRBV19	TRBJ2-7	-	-	TGTGCCAGTAGTAGGGGGGAGCAATCATACGAGCAGTACTTC	CASSRGEQSYEQYF
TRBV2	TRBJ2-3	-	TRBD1	TGTGCCAGCAGCGACAGGGGGAGCACAGATACGCAGTATTTT	CASSDRGSTDTQYF
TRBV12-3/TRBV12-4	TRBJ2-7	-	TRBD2	TGTGCCAGCAGGGGGGGGACCTACGAGCAGTACTTC	CASRGGTYEQYF
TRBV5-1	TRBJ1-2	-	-	TGCGCCAGCAGCCACGACTCAGGGGCGGTGGGCTACACCTTC	CASSHDSGAVGYTF
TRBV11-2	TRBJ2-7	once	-	TGTGCCAGCAGCTTGGGGCCCGAGCAGTACTTC	CASSLGPEQYF
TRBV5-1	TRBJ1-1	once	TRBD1	TGCGCCAGCAGCTTGGCCACAGGGGGCAACACTGAAGCTTTCTTT	CASSLATGGNTEAFF
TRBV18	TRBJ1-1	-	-	TGTGCCAGCTCACCAGATCCAGCGCAAAGGGGAACGGGCACTGAAGCTTTCTTT	CASSPDPAQRGTGTEAFF
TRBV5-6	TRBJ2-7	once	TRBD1	TGTGCCAGCAGCTTTGGGACCGGGACAGTCTCCTACGAGCAGTACTTC	CASSFGTGTVSYEQYF
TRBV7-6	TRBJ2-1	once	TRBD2	TGTGCCAGCAGCTCGTTAGCGGGAGCATACAATGAGCAGTTCTTC	CASSSLAGAYNEQFF
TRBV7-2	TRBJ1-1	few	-	TGTGCCAGCAGCTTACGGTGGAACACTGAAGCTTTCTTT	CASSLRWNTEAFF
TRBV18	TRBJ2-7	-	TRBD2	TGTGCCAGCTCACCAACTAGCGGGGGGCCCTACGAGCAGTACTTC	CASSPTSGGPYEQYF
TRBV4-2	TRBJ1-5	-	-	TGTGCCAGCAGCCGAATTGCGTATAGCAATCAGCCCCAGCATTTT	CASSRIAYSNQPQHF
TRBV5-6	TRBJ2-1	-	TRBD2	TGTGCCAGCAACCAACTAGCGGCAAGCTCCTACAATGAGCAGTTCTTC	CASNQLAASSYNEQFF
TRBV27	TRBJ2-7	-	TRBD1	TGTGCCAGCAGTTTATACGGGACAGGCCCCTACGAGCAGTACTTC	CASSLYGTGPYEQYF
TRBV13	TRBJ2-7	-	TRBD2	TGTGCCAGCAGCTTTAGAGCGGGAGCTCTTAGTGAGCAGTACTTC	CASSFRAGALSEQYF
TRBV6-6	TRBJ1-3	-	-	TGTGCCACCTGGCCCCCGGGATCGGGAAACACCATATATTTT	CATWPPGSGNTIYF
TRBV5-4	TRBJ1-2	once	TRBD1	TGTGCCAGCAGCTTGGGGACAGGGGTTAACTATGGCTACACCTTC	CASSLGTGVNYGYTF
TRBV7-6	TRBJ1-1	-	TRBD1	TGTGCCAGCAGCTTAGTCCTCGAGGCGGACAGGGGGCGATTGCGCACAGCTTTCTTT	CASSLVLEADRGRLRTAFF
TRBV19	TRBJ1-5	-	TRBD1	TGTGCCAGTAGACCGTTTTCCGGGACAGGGGATCAGCCCCAGCATTTT	CASRPFSGTGDQPQHF